This T cell receptor (beta chain) is from a study of T cell changes during pregnancy in multiple sclerosis. Data came from immunoSEQ multiplex PCR; TCRdb stores just in-frame clones and leaves some out. The sample consists of tens of thousands of clones, around 92% of them appearing once. CDR1 and CDR2 from the germline V gene are MRHNA and SNTAGT. Trimming pared 5 bases from V and 1 base from J, leaving 13 bases between. The CDR3 loop spans 15 amino acids. This rearrangement joins TRBV6-4 to TRBJ2-3; D perhaps matches TRBD2 (6 bases). This receptor was taken from a female donor with multiple sclerosis, enrolled in a pregnancy study. The starting material was peripheral blood, obtained in the first trimester of pregnancy. In DNA, the CDR3 is TGTGCCAGCAGTTATTCGGGGGACGGCACAGATACGCAGTATTTT. This sequence encodes CASSYSGDGTDTQYF.